This section outlines one TCR beta chain sequence together with its context. The sample originates from a study of immune characterization of retroperitoneal liposarcoma. MiXCR, run by TCRdb on the PCR reads, gives a single entry per CDR3 protein. Of approximately 11,000 distinct CDR3 sequences in the sample, under 30% were seen once. CDR3 size: 13 residues. Unmatched junction bases numbered 12, after V lost 7 bases and J lost 11 bases. The germline V gene has CDR1 MNHNS and CDR2 SASEGT. This rearrangement joins TRBV6-1 to TRBJ2-5; 8 nucleotides align to TRBD1. Sequencing was carried out using blood. This TCR was recovered from a male donor with retroperitoneal liposarcoma. The CDR3 spells CASTDRGGVEQYF. In DNA form, the CDR3 reads TGTGCCAGCACCGACAGGGGTGGAGTGGAGCAGTACTTC.